The 21 T cell receptor beta chains listed next were all sequenced from one sample in a study of blood T cell repertoires in COVID-19. TCRdb's copy holds only in-frame clones and misses some; the assay was immunoSEQ multiplex PCR. The data contain around 150,000 clones, about three quarters of them singletons. Material: peripheral blood. Receptors were obtained from a woman in her 50s with active or convalescent COVID-19.

The rearrangement links TRBV19 to TRBJ1-2; D is ambiguous. The CDR3 consists of 12 residues. The germline V and J ends were trimmed by 1 base and 8 bases, with 8 bases remaining between them. Germline V gene sequence: CDR1 LNHDA, CDR2 SQIVND (reference sequence). CDR3 sequence reads: CASSIGAEGYTF. In DNA, the CDR3 is TGTGCCAGTAGTATAGGAGCGGAAGGCTACACCTTC.

The chain links TRBV5-4 to TRBJ2-1; the match to TRBD2 covers 10 bases. CDR3 length: 17 residues. V shed 2 bases, J shed 5 bases, and the junction held 10 bases outside the gene matches. Germline-derived CDR1 and CDR2 are SGHNT and YYREEE (reference sequence). CDR3 protein: CASSFGSGGAPHNEQFF. The CDR3, as DNA: TGTGCCAGCAGCTTTGGAAGCGGGGGGGCCCCCCACAATGAGCAGTTCTTC.

This chain links TRBV18 with TRBJ2-7; possibly TRBD2 for D (6 bases). This CDR3 comprises 13 residues. The V and J ends lost 5 bases and 5 bases respectively, with 13 bases between them. The V gene's germline CDR1 is KGHSH and CDR2 LQKENI. The DNA for the CDR3 is TGTGCCAGCTCAGCTACTAGCAACCACGAGCAGTACTTC. Its protein is CASSATSNHEQYF.

This clone was seen only a few times. J is TRBJ1-3 and V is TRBV5-1, with 10 bases fitting TRBD1. This CDR3 is built from 19 residues. Looked up from germline, CDR1 is SGHRS and CDR2 is YFSETQ. The V segment lost 0 bases and the J segment 2 bases; nucleotides outside the gene matches: 11. The CDR3 nucleotides are TGCGCCAGCAGCTTGGAACCGGGACAGGGGAGTCCGGCTGGAAACACCATATATTTT. Translating it yields CASSLEPGQGSPAGNTIYF.

The chain has TRBV9 and TRBJ2-1; perhaps TRBD2 as D (6 bases). Germline assignment: CDR1 SGDLS and CDR2 YYNGEE. Trimming left V 3 bases short and J 4 bases short, with 11 bases between. The CDR3 runs to 14 residues. The CDR3 loop is CASSAWGDYNEQFF. CDR3 in DNA: TGTGCCAGCAGCGCCTGGGGGGATTACAATGAGCAGTTCTTC.

The gene calls are TRBV20-1 and TRBJ2-7; 8 bases agree with TRBD2. CDR1 DFQATT and CDR2 SNEGSKA come from the germline V gene (reference sequence). J lost 3 bases, V lost 3 bases, and 7 bases had no gene match. The CDR3 loop spans 14 amino acids. The CDR3 nucleotides are TGCAGTGCTAGTGGAGGACTAGCTCTCTACGAGCAGTACTTC. Translated: CSASGGLALYEQYF.

The rearrangement joins TRBV29-1 to TRBJ2-3, with 7 bases aligning to TRBD1. The trim removed 4 bases at V and 2 bases at J, leaving 6 bases unmatched. The CDR3 covers 14 residues. Per germline, CDR1 SQVTM and CDR2 ANQGSEA. CDR3 in amino acids: CSVVKGAYTDTQYF. The CDR3, as DNA: TGCAGCGTTGTGAAGGGGGCGTACACAGATACGCAGTATTTT.

The genes are TRBV7-9 and TRBJ2-3, with D perhaps TRBD2 (5 bases). The V gene lost 1 base and the J gene lost 4 bases, with 9 bases spanning the gap. The CDR3 sequence is 14 residues long. Germline V gene data show CDR1 as SEHNR and CDR2 as FQNEAQ (reference sequence). The CDR3 coding sequence is TGTGCCAGCAGCTTAGTAGCGTCCGCAGATACGCAGTATTTT. Its protein product is CASSLVASADTQYF.

J is TRBJ1-3 and V is TRBV4-3; D is possibly TRBD1 (5 bases). The length of the CDR3 is 14 residues. Trimming took off 2 bases at V and 0 bases at J, with 5 bases between the two ends. CDR1 is LGHNA, CDR2 YSLEER, per germline. The CDR3, as DNA: TGCGCCAGCAGCCAAAGGGGCTCTGGAAACACCATATATTTT. It encodes CASSQRGSGNTIYF.

The chain combines TRBV14 with TRBJ1-2; 7 bases are a match to TRBD1. With V trimmed by 2 bases and J by 4 bases, 10 bases remained unmatched. The CDR3 is 16 residues long. Looked up from germline, CDR1 is SGHDN and CDR2 is FVKESK. CDR3 nucleotides: TGTGCCAGCAGCCAACATAAGGGACAGATTTCCTATGGCTACACCTTC. Amino acids: CASSQHKGQISYGYTF.

The chain links TRBV9 to TRBJ2-2, with 10 bases fitting TRBD2. Germline V CDR1 and CDR2: SGDLS, YYNGEE. The J segment lost 2 bases and the V segment lost 4 bases, leaving 8 bases of the junction unmatched. This CDR3 contains 17 residues. As DNA, the CDR3 is TGTGCCAGCAGCCCCCATGGACTAGCGGTTAACACCGGGGAGCTGTTTTTT. Translated: CASSPHGLAVNTGELFF.

The rearrangement links TRBV29-1 to TRBJ1-1; the D gene is possibly TRBD1 (5 bases). Looked up from germline, CDR1 is SQVTM and CDR2 is ANQGSEA. The CDR3 has 13 residues. Trimming cost V 6 bases and J 1 base, with 12 bases left between them. As DNA, the CDR3 is TGCAGCGTCCAACGGGGGGGGAACACTGAAGCTTTCTTT. It encodes CSVQRGGNTEAFF.

This chain connects TRBV7-8 to TRBJ2-5, with D perhaps matching TRBD1 (6 bases). Trimming pared 4 bases from V and 1 base from J, leaving 10 bases between. Germline CDR1 and CDR2: SGHVS and FQNEAQ. The CDR3 consists of 14 residues. The DNA for the CDR3 is TGTGCCAGCAGCTGGACAGAGCTCCAAGAGACCCAGTACTTC. Protein sequence: CASSWTELQETQYF.

This clone has ten or more counts. J is TRBJ2-5 and V is TRBV4-3; 9 bases align to TRBD2. The V gene's germline CDR1 is LGHNA and CDR2 YSLEER. The CDR3 length is 16 residues. The ends lost 5 bases at V and 5 bases at J; junction bases unmatched: 12. The CDR3 region is CASSAKVAGVGETQYF. The CDR3 nucleotides are TGCGCCAGCAGCGCAAAGGTAGCGGGAGTCGGTGAGACCCAGTACTTC.

The chain combines TRBV15 with TRBJ1-4; D gene uncertain. In germline, CDR1 is LNHNV, CDR2 YYDKDF (reference sequence). CDR3 length equals 12 residues. The V end was cut by 2 bases, the J end by 10 bases, with 8 bases between. The CDR3 DNA reads TGTGCCACCAGCAGAAATGAGGGAAAACTGTTTTTT. The encoded protein is CATSRNEGKLFF.

V and J are TRBV30 and TRBJ1-4; D call uncertain. Trimming took off 2 bases at V and 7 bases at J, with 14 bases between the two ends. Per germline, CDR1 GTSNPN and CDR2 SVGIG (reference sequence). This CDR3 region has 14 residues. This chain's CDR3 is CAWSHPSRGEKLFF. In DNA, the CDR3 is TGTGCCTGGAGTCACCCTTCCCGCGGTGAAAAACTGTTTTTT.

This clone was seen only once. The chain couples TRBV6-5 to TRBJ2-5; 8 bases are a match to TRBD2. Per the germline V gene, CDR1 is MNHEY and CDR2 is SVGAGI. The length of the CDR3 is 13 residues. V lost 10 bases and J lost 0; bases outside the gene matches: 4. The CDR3 coding sequence is TGTGCCATAGCGGGACCGTACCAAGAGACCCAGTACTTC. Translating it yields CAIAGPYQETQYF.

The chain recombines TRBV6-5 with TRBJ2-7; TRBD2 aligns across 9 bases. The CDR3 spans 16 residues. Germline CDR1 is MNHEY and CDR2 is SVGAGI. Trimming at V came to 0 bases and at J to 0 bases, leaving 3 bases not matched to a gene. Written as DNA, the CDR3 is TGTGCCAGCAGTTACTCGTATAGCGGGAGCTCCTACGAGCAGTACTTC. It specifies CASSYSYSGSSYEQYF.

The chain employs TRBV18 and TRBJ1-1, with 7 bases fitting TRBD1. CDR3 length: 13 residues. Trimming took 2 bases from V and 9 from J; bases not matched to a gene: 6. Germline loops: CDR1 KGHSH, CDR2 LQKENI. In DNA, the CDR3 is TGTGCCAGCTCACCAACAGGGGTTGGGAAAGCTTTCTTT. It encodes CASSPTGVGKAFF. The full variable domain, completed using reference TRBV18 and TRBJ1-1, is NAGVMQNPRHLVRRRGQEARLRCSPMKGHSHVYWYRQLPEEGLKFMVYLQKENIIDESGMPKERFSAEFPKEGPSILRIQQVVRGDSAAYFCASSPTGVGKAFFGQGTRLTVV.

This chain connects TRBV2 to TRBJ1-3, with D hard to call. The CDR3 is 15 amino acids. Per germline, CDR1 SNHLY and CDR2 FYNNEI. V dropped 1 base and J dropped 0 bases, with 7 bases sitting between them. DNA of the CDR3: TGTGCCAGCAGTGAAGACAGTTTCTCTGGAAACACCATATATTTT. Its protein product is CASSEDSFSGNTIYF.

The V gene is TRBV5-6, the J gene TRBJ2-5; 9 nucleotides agree with TRBD1. The CDR3 is made up of 14 amino acids. The V gene end was trimmed by 1 base and the J gene end by 5 bases; junction bases not matched to a gene: 3. Germline CDR1 reads SGHDT; CDR2 reads YYEEEE. The DNA for the CDR3 is TGTGCCAGCAGCTTGCGGGACAGGGTGGAGACCCAGTACTTC. Residues: CASSLRDRVETQYF.